This paragraph reports one T cell receptor (beta chain). This entry is derived from a study of T cell changes during pregnancy in multiple sclerosis. The protocol was immunoSEQ multiplex PCR, while the TCRdb copy is restricted to in-frame clones and leaves out a portion. The sample lists about 39,000 clones; 85% to 95% were seen once. This CDR3 contains 14 residues. Trimming stripped 4 bases from V and 3 bases from J, with 10 bases between. Germline V gene data show CDR1 as MNHNY and CDR2 as SVGAGI (reference sequence). The V call is TRBV6-6, the J call TRBJ1-5; D is perhaps TRBD1 (6 bases). Sequenced material: CD4+ T cells from peripheral blood mononuclear cells, taken in the first trimester of pregnancy. The sequence came from a female donor with multiple sclerosis, enrolled in a pregnancy study. CDR3 nucleotides: TGTGCCAGCAGTTCCCGGGACAACAATCAGCCCCAGCATTTT. As protein: CASSSRDNNQPQHF.